The rows below give T cell receptor beta chains drawn from one sample of a study of CD8+ T cells in alopecia areata. The protocol was immunoSEQ multiplex PCR, while the TCRdb copy is restricted to in-frame clones and leaves out a portion. The sample yields about 150,000 clones, more than 55% seen once. Sample: CD8+ T cells sorted from blood. The source is a human donor in good health. CDR3s include the opening cysteine and the closing phenylalanine or tryptophan. Each record gives: J gene, V gene, CDR3 protein.

J gene: .
V gene: TRBV29-1
CDR3 protein: CSVEEGSGPYEQYF

J gene: TRBJ2-6
V gene: TRBV10-2
CDR3 protein: CASRDGANVLTF

J gene: TRBJ2-2
V gene: TRBV9
CDR3 protein: CASSVVGGELFF

J gene: TRBJ2-7
V gene: TRBV2
CDR3 protein: CASSGGEVFYEQYF

J gene: TRBJ2-1
V gene: TRBV7-9
CDR3 protein: CASTSQSEQFF

J gene: TRBJ2-2
V gene: TRBV5-1
CDR3 protein: CASSPYGLAGWGTGELFF

J gene: TRBJ2-7
V gene: TRBV5-1
CDR3 protein: CASSTDRVGEQYF

J gene: TRBJ2-7
V gene: TRBV6-1
CDR3 protein: CASSEGLEQYF

J gene: TRBJ2-1
V gene: TRBV4-1
CDR3 protein: CASSQDAGRADYNEQFF

J gene: TRBJ2-7
V gene: TRBV6-5
CDR3 protein: CASSYSTRYEQYF

J gene: TRBJ2-5
V gene: TRBV19
CDR3 protein: CASSIYGGLETQYF

J gene: TRBJ1-4
V gene: TRBV29-1
CDR3 protein: CSVGEGINEKLFF

J gene: TRBJ1-5
V gene: TRBV27
CDR3 protein: CASRPWGLTNQPQHF

J gene: TRBJ2-2
V gene: TRBV9
CDR3 protein: CASSVGSSGLFF

J gene: TRBJ2-2
V gene: TRBV29-1
CDR3 protein: CSVDLGVGTGELFF